Listed below are T cell receptor beta chains from one sample, sequenced in a study of cytomegalovirus exposure and HLA in healthy donors. The data were produced by immunoSEQ multiplex PCR, yet TCRdb's version contains in-frame clones alone and is incomplete. The sample records around 140,000 clones, 64% being singletons. The sequencing input was PBMCs. These receptors originate from a woman in her thirties or forties in good health and CMV-seronegative. The CDR3 runs from the conserved cysteine through the conserved F or W. The order of the fields is D gene, clone size, J gene, V gene, CDR3 protein, CDR3 DNA. A D gene is named only where the DNA matches it firmly. Clone size appears in some rows only: once, few, many, or a class for an expanded clone.

TRBD1 - TRBJ2-7 TRBV14 CASSQVRGQGIEQYF TGTGCCAGCAGCCAAGTTAGGGGACAGGGGATCGAGCAGTACTTC
- few TRBJ2-3 TRBV5-1 CASWARPESGASGDTQYF TGCGCCAGCTGGGCCCGACCCGAGAGTGGTGCGAGTGGGGATACGCAGTATTTT
- few TRBJ1-1 TRBV29-1 CSVEEGPNTEAFF TGCAGCGTTGAGGAGGGCCCAAACACTGAAGCTTTCTTT
- - TRBJ1-1 TRBV5-1 CASSLDVEGEAFF TGCGCCAGCAGCTTGGACGTCGAGGGTGAAGCTTTCTTT
TRBD1 few TRBJ2-5 TRBV19 CASSNPGQGYQETQYF TGTGCCAGTAGTAACCCGGGACAGGGGTACCAAGAGACCCAGTACTTC
- - TRBJ1-2 TRBV15 CATSRARSYGYTF TGTGCCACCAGCAGAGCTAGGAGCTATGGCTACACCTTC
- - TRBJ2-2 TRBV10-1 CATQRGSAGELFF TGCGCCACCCAAAGGGGGAGTGCCGGGGAGCTGTTTTTT
- - TRBJ2-7 TRBV4-3 CASSQRLSYEQYF TGCGCCAGCAGCCAACGGTTGTCCTACGAGCAGTACTTC
TRBD1 once TRBJ1-2 TRBV7-3 CASSKAQGGGYTF TGTGCCAGCAGCAAAGCCCAGGGGGGTGGCTACACCTTC
- - TRBJ1-2 TRBV20-1 CSAQGNEGYTF TGCAGTGCCCAGGGGAACGAGGGCTACACCTTC
- few TRBJ1-1 TRBV27 CASSFGEGIRALNTEAFF TGTGCCAGCAGTTTCGGGGAGGGAATCCGGGCCCTAAACACTGAAGCTTTCTTT
TRBD2 - TRBJ2-5 TRBV5-6 CASRVTSGETQYF TGTGCCAGCAGGGTTACTAGCGGGGAGACCCAGTACTTC
- - TRBJ1-6 TRBV6-1 CASTGGTSPLHF TGTGCCAGCACCGGGGGGACCTCACCCCTCCACTTT
- - TRBJ1-6 TRBV7-3 CASSEGGISPLHF TGTGCCAGCAGCGAAGGGGGTATTTCACCCCTCCACTTT
TRBD1 - TRBJ2-7 TRBV6-1 CASNRQGRNYEQYF TGTGCCAGCAATAGACAGGGGAGGAACTACGAGCAGTACTTC
TRBD1 - TRBJ2-7 TRBV5-1 CASNRQGPTYEQYF TGCGCCAGCAACAGACAGGGGCCCACCTACGAGCAGTACTTC
- few TRBJ1-6 TRBV5-4 CASSGGNSYNSPLHF TGTGCCAGCAGCGGGGGCAACTCCTATAATTCACCCCTCCACTTT
- - TRBJ1-1 TRBV2 CASSEPNSNTEAFF TGTGCCAGCAGTGAACCCAACTCGAACACTGAAGCTTTCTTT
TRBD1 - TRBJ2-1 TRBV5-1 CASRPGTGAYNEQFF TGCGCCAGCAGGCCCGGGACAGGGGCCTACAATGAGCAGTTCTTC
- - TRBJ1-5 TRBV2 CASSPDGGFQPQHF TGTGCCAGCAGCCCCGACGGGGGATTTCAGCCCCAGCATTTT
TRBD1 - TRBJ1-4 TRBV19 CASRTTGGGNEKLFF TGTGCCAGTAGAACGACAGGGGGCGGGAATGAAAAACTGTTTTTT
- - TRBJ1-1 TRBV4-1 CASSQTRAGLMNTEAFF TGCGCCAGCAGCCAAACCCGGGCAGGACTTATGAACACTGAAGCTTTCTTT
- - TRBJ2-1 TRBV28 CASSLRVLGEQFF TGTGCCAGCAGTTTGAGGGTCCTCGGTGAGCAGTTCTTC
TRBD2 - TRBJ2-7 TRBV7-9 CASSFSPGAGGYEQYF TGTGCCAGCAGCTTTTCCCCAGGGGCGGGGGGCTACGAGCAGTACTTC
- - TRBJ1-1 TRBV19 CASSFTTGNTEAFF TGTGCCAGTAGTTTCACGACAGGGAACACTGAAGCTTTCTTT
- few TRBJ1-2 TRBV11-2 CASSFSNSGYTF TGTGCCAGCAGCTTCTCGAACAGTGGCTACACCTTC
- - TRBJ2-1 TRBV10-1 CATSQGVEYNEQFF TGCGCCACCTCACAAGGGGTAGAATACAATGAGCAGTTCTTC
TRBD1 - TRBJ2-5 TRBV2 CATRFEGTGLETQYF TGTGCCACCCGCTTCGAAGGGACAGGGCTGGAGACCCAGTACTTC
- - TRBJ1-5 TRBV5-1 CASSLGGPNQPQHF TGCGCCAGCAGCTTGGGGGGCCCGAATCAGCCCCAGCATTTT
TRBD2 - TRBJ2-2 TRBV29-1 CSAGRGTGELFF TGCAGCGCTGGGAGGGGAACCGGGGAGCTGTTTTTT
TRBD1 - TRBJ1-2 TRBV7-2 CASSLAGQGSLDGYTF TGTGCCAGCAGCTTAGCTGGACAGGGATCGCTGGATGGCTACACCTTC
- - TRBJ2-7 TRBV5-1 CASSLDRATYEQYF TGCGCCAGCAGCTTGGACAGGGCGACCTACGAGCAGTACTTC
- - TRBJ1-1 TRBV4-2 CASSQGLTSAEAFF TGTGCCAGCAGCCAAGGGTTGACGAGCGCTGAAGCTTTCTTT
TRBD2 - TRBJ2-5 TRBV30 CAWSKGLAGSQETQYF TGTGCCTGGAGTAAAGGACTAGCGGGATCCCAAGAGACCCAGTACTTC
TRBD2 - TRBJ2-1 TRBV7-2 CASSFVGRGDEQFF TGTGCCAGCAGCTTCGTCGGGCGGGGGGATGAGCAGTTCTTC
TRBD1 - TRBJ2-7 TRBV6-5 CASRETGGLSYEQYF TGTGCCAGCAGGGAAACAGGGGGCCTCTCCTACGAGCAGTACTTC
- - TRBJ1-2 TRBV7-3 CASSLNLQSTTYTF TGTGCCAGCAGCTTAAATTTACAGAGCACCACCTACACCTTC
- - TRBJ1-1 TRBV11-2 CASSGRRVNTEAFF TGTGCCAGCAGCGGGAGGCGGGTGAACACTGAAGCTTTCTTT
TRBD1 few TRBJ2-7 TRBV19 CASSFRDRGSLQYF TGTGCCAGTAGTTTCCGGGACAGGGGCTCTTTGCAGTACTTC
TRBD2 - TRBJ2-1 TRBV7-6 CASSLGAGGLGGYNEQFF TGTGCCAGCAGCTTAGGGGCTGGCGGACTAGGCGGTTACAATGAGCAGTTCTTC
- - TRBJ2-1 TRBV2 CASSEEGPFHEQFF TGTGCCAGCAGTGAAGAGGGGCCCTTCCATGAGCAGTTCTTC
- - TRBJ1-6 TRBV6-4 CASRGRVSKGLNSPLHF TGTGCCAGCAGGGGCAGGGTAAGCAAGGGGCTGAATTCACCCCTCCACTTT
- - TRBJ2-3 TRBV7-2 CASSPAHLDTDTQYF TGTGCCAGCAGCCCGGCTCACCTAGACACAGATACGCAGTATTTT
- few TRBJ1-1 TRBV19 CASSMGGTEAFF TGTGCCAGTAGTATGGGGGGAACTGAAGCTTTCTTT
TRBD1 - TRBJ1-1 TRBV11-3 CASSSGAGTGNTEAFF TGTGCCAGCAGCTCTGGTGCCGGGACAGGGAACACTGAAGCTTTCTTT
TRBD1 - TRBJ1-5 TRBV7-2 CASSPRGNQPQHF TGTGCCAGCAGCCCCAGGGGGAATCAGCCCCAGCATTTT
TRBD1 - TRBJ2-7 TRBV27 CASSITGAEQYF TGTGCCAGCAGCATAACAGGGGCCGAGCAGTACTTC